These 30 T cell receptor beta chains were sequenced from one sample in a study of response to subunit inactivated influenza vaccine. From the RT-PCR reads, TCRdb called clonotypes with MiXCR, one entry per CDR3 protein. The data hold under 750,000 distinct CDR3 sequences, with roughly 12% observed a single time. The sequencing used PBMCs from blood, collected on the day of vaccination. These receptors originate from a man aged 50 to 59 who received an inactivated influenza vaccine.

V usage is TRBV5-1 and J usage is TRBJ2-1; 7 positions match TRBD2. This CDR3 region has 16 residues. Germline CDR1 reads SGHRS; CDR2 reads YFSETQ. V shed 3 bases, J shed 12 bases, and the junction held 18 bases outside the gene matches. DNA of the CDR3: TGCGCCAGCAGCTGGGGAGGGACTGCCGCTGGAATGCTGCAGTTCTTC. This sequence encodes CASSWGGTAAGMLQFF.

CDR3 sequence: CASSSIAATNNEQFF. DNA of the CDR3: TGTGCCAGCAGTTCAATAGCGGCTACTAACAATGAGCAGTTCTTC. The gene calls are TRBV27 and TRBJ2-1, with D maybe TRBD2 (6 bases). There are 15 residues in the CDR3. V lost 4 bases, J lost 5 bases, and 15 bases lay in between. Per germline, CDR1 MNHEY and CDR2 SMNVEV (reference sequence).

This chain connects TRBV20-1 to TRBJ2-5; perhaps D is TRBD1 or TRBD2 (5 bases each). The V gene lost 3 bases and the J gene lost 5 bases, with 19 bases spanning the gap. CDR3 length equals 15 residues. Germline V CDR1 and CDR2: DFQATT, SNEGSKA (reference sequence). The CDR3 coding sequence is TGCAGTGCTAGCCCTCGTATCAGGGAGTGGGAGACCCAGTACTTC. Translating it yields CSASPRIREWETQYF.

Only a few counts were recorded for this clonotype. The CDR3 DNA reads TGTGCCAGCAGTTTTGCCAGACAGGACGACGAGCAGTACTTC. Residues: CASSFARQDDEQYF. The chain has TRBV28 and TRBJ2-7; TRBD1 is a possible D gene (6 bases). The CDR3 spans 14 residues. Germline V lookup: CDR1 MDHEN, CDR2 SYDVKM. Trimming cost V 3 bases and J 5 bases, with 14 bases left between them.

The table lists this clonotype with many counts. The J gene is TRBJ2-1, the V gene TRBV12-3 or TRBV12-4; TRBD2 might be the D (6 bases). V was pared by 5 bases and J by 7 bases, with 15 bases between. CDR3 length: 14 residues. The CDR3 region is CASSRGTVVNEQFF. The CDR3 coding sequence is TGTGCCAGCAGTCGGGGGACGGTTGTAAATGAGCAGTTCTTC.

This clonotype showed up many times. The V call is TRBV6-2 or TRBV6-3, the J call TRBJ2-7; weak D call: TRBD2 (7 bases). Germline CDR1 and CDR2: MNHEY and SVGEGT. There are 16 residues in the CDR3. V was clipped by 8 bases and J by 5 bases, with 25 bases between them. DNA for the CDR3: TGTGCCAGCGAACCTGCTACGGGGGGCGATGTAAACGAGCAGTACTTC. Protein: CASEPATGGDVNEQYF.

This clonotype was detected only a few times. The V and J genes are TRBV29-1 and TRBJ1-3; TRBD1 might be the D (5 bases). The germline V and J ends were trimmed by 4 bases and 3 bases, with 10 bases remaining between them. CDR1 and CDR2 (germline): SQVTM, ANQGSEA. The CDR3 spans 13 residues. The CDR3 sequence is CSVAQVVGNTIYF. In DNA, the CDR3 is TGCAGCGTTGCACAGGTCGTTGGAAACACCATATATTTT.

This clonotype has a count of ten or more. The V call is TRBV28, the J call TRBJ2-5, with D perhaps matching TRBD2 (6 bases). V gave up 4 bases and J gave up 3 bases, with 9 bases separating them. Per germline, CDR1 MDHEN and CDR2 SYDVKM. CDR3 length: 13 amino acids. Written as DNA, the CDR3 is TGTGCCAGCAGTTCCCCGGGGGAAGAGACCCAGTACTTC. This gives the protein CASSSPGEETQYF.

The rearrangement joins TRBV7-9 to TRBJ2-2, with D perhaps matching TRBD1 (5 bases). Trimming pared 5 bases from V and 0 bases from J, leaving 13 bases between. The CDR3 totals 16 residues. Germline values: CDR1 SEHNR, CDR2 FQNEAQ (reference sequence). The CDR3 DNA follows: TGTGCCAGCAGCACGGCCGGCAGGGCGAACACCGGGGAGCTGTTTTTT. Protein sequence: CASSTAGRANTGELFF.

The V call is TRBV12-3 or TRBV12-4, the J call TRBJ2-5; 11 bases agree with TRBD1. The CDR3 loop spans 20 amino acids. The V and J ends lost 5 bases and 3 bases, in that order; junction bases with no gene match: 20. This CDR3 is CASSPSDRGLRGRRKETQYF. As DNA, the CDR3 is TGTGCCAGCAGTCCTTCGGACAGGGGGCTTCGTGGGCGAAGAAAAGAGACCCAGTACTTC.

This clonotype was seen only once. The gene calls are TRBV5-1 and TRBJ2-5; D may be TRBD1 (5 bases). CDR1 is SGHRS, CDR2 YFSETQ, per germline. The CDR3 contains 14 residues. V lost 1 base and J 2 bases, leaving 9 bases between the germline ends. CDR3 protein: CASSLSQGQETQYF. The CDR3, as DNA: TGCGCCAGCAGCTTGAGTCAGGGTCAAGAGACCCAGTACTTC.

The chain uses TRBV12-3 or TRBV12-4 and TRBJ2-1, with 7 bases aligning to TRBD2. The V and J ends lost 4 bases and 9 bases, in that order; junction bases with no gene match: 3. The CDR3 has 12 residues. The CDR3 sequence: CASSSTGGEQFF. DNA for the CDR3: TGTGCCAGCAGTTCGACGGGGGGTGAGCAGTTCTTC.

This clonotype appeared a few times. V and J are TRBV20-1 and TRBJ2-6; D possibly corresponds to TRBD1 (6 bases). Per the germline V gene, CDR1 is DFQATT and CDR2 is SNEGSKA (reference sequence). The CDR3 has 16 amino acids. Trimming removed 0 bases from V and 2 bases from J, with 11 bases in between. The CDR3 protein is CSARDQGRTGANVLTF. Written as DNA, the CDR3 is TGCAGTGCTAGAGACCAGGGGAGAACTGGGGCCAACGTCCTGACTTTC.

The chain combines TRBV12-3 or TRBV12-4 with TRBJ1-5; the D is unclear. V gave up 6 bases and J gave up 4 bases, with 13 bases separating them. The CDR3 has 14 residues. CDR3 amino acids: CASSQTSGNQPQHF. The CDR3 nucleotides read TGTGCCAGCAGCCAAACCTCCGGGAATCAGCCCCAGCATTTT.

This clonotype was seen a few times. V usage is TRBV14 and J usage is TRBJ2-3; D might be TRBD2 (6 bases). V lost 3 bases and J 4 bases, leaving 14 bases between the germline ends. The CDR3 runs 15 residues. In germline, CDR1 is SGHDN, CDR2 FVKESK. The CDR3, as DNA: TGTGCCAGCAGCCACGGCGGGATTCGCGCAGATACGCAGTATTTT. Its translation: CASSHGGIRADTQYF. Based on the CDR3 plus reference TRBV14 and TRBJ2-3, the full variable domain is EAGVTQFPSHSVIEKGQTVTLRCDPISGHDNLYWYRRVMGKEIKFLLHFVKESKQDESGMPNNRFLAERTGGTYSTLKVQPAELEDSGVYFCASSHGGIRADTQYFGPGTRLTVL.

This clonotype came up a few times. The rearrangement joins TRBV7-2 to TRBJ2-7, with D possibly being TRBD1 (6 bases). CDR1 is SGHTA and CDR2 is FQGNSA in the germline V gene. This CDR3 has 13 amino acids. Trimming shortened V by 6 bases and J by 6 bases, and 15 bases separated the two germline ends. The CDR3 loop is CASSLNRALEQYF. In DNA, the CDR3 is TGTGCCAGCAGTCTTAACAGGGCTCTCGAGCAGTACTTC.

The CDR3 DNA sequence: TGTGCCATCAGTGCCGGGACAGTATCATTCTTC. The encoded protein is CAISAGTVSFF. The chain combines TRBV10-3 with TRBJ2-1; TRBD1 aligns across 7 bases. The CDR3 extends over 11 amino acids. Germline V gene lookup returns CDR1 ENHRY and CDR2 SYGVKD. Losses at the gene ends were 4 bases for V and 16 bases for J; bases not matched to a gene: 7.

This clonotype was recorded a few times. This chain links TRBV10-3 with TRBJ2-3, with 9 nucleotides matching TRBD1. This CDR3 contains 15 residues. After removal of 4 bases from V and 2 bases from J, the junction contained 4 bases not matched to a gene. Germline V gene data show CDR1 as ENHRY and CDR2 as SYGVKD. CDR3 DNA: TGTGCCATCAGTGGAGGGACAGGGATCACAGATACGCAGTATTTT. It specifies CAISGGTGITDTQYF.

In this sample, this clonotype turned up a few times. CDR3 DNA sequence: TGCGCCAGCAGCTACCAGGGAGAGAACACTGAAGCTTTCTTT. Translating it yields CASSYQGENTEAFF. The rearrangement uses TRBV5-1 and TRBJ1-1, with a tentative D call TRBD1 (5 bases). Trimming removed 3 bases at V and 1 base at J, with 10 bases between. This CDR3 spans 14 amino acids. Germline lookup yields CDR1 SGHRS and CDR2 YFSETQ.

This clonotype was seen more than once but under ten times. The rearrangement joins TRBV5-1 to TRBJ2-1; 12 nucleotides line up with TRBD2. The CDR3 has 16 residues. Germline V gene data show CDR1 as SGHRS and CDR2 as YFSETQ. Germline trimming cut 2 bases from V and 6 bases from J; bases unmatched to any gene: 6. CDR3: CASSFDETSGGNEQFF. CDR3 nucleotides: TGCGCCAGCAGCTTCGACGAGACTAGCGGGGGCAATGAGCAGTTCTTC.

This clonotype has more than one count but fewer than ten. The genes are TRBV10-2 and TRBJ2-7, with D unclear. Per germline, CDR1 WSHSY and CDR2 SAAADI. Trimming removed 2 bases from V and 5 bases from J, with 7 bases in between. The CDR3 loop spans 12 amino acids. Here the CDR3 DNA reads TGCGCCAGCAGTGAGAGTTGGCACGAGCAGTACTTC. Protein product: CASSESWHEQYF.

This clonotype was seen ten or more times. This chain connects TRBV5-1 to TRBJ2-7; D uncertain. Germline CDR1 SGHRS, CDR2 YFSETQ. This CDR3 has 15 residues. Trimming cost V 4 bases and J 2 bases, with 16 bases left between them. DNA for the CDR3: TGCGCCAGCAGCATAAGTGGGGTCAACCCCTACGAGCAGTACTTC. This sequence encodes CASSISGVNPYEQYF.

Ten or more counts support this clonotype. This sequence joins TRBV5-1 and TRBJ2-3; 9 bases are shared with TRBD1. CDR3 size: 16 residues. CDR1 SGHRS and CDR2 YFSETQ come from the germline V gene. Trimming took 0 bases from V and 4 from J; bases not matched to a gene: 6. DNA of the CDR3: TGCGCCAGCAGCTTGGATGGACAGGGGATTGCAGATACGCAGTATTTT. Protein sequence: CASSLDGQGIADTQYF.

This clonotype was found a few times. The gene calls are TRBV29-1 and TRBJ2-1; no clear D. Germline lookup yields CDR1 SQVTM and CDR2 ANQGSEA. The germline V and J ends were trimmed by 2 bases and 4 bases, with 9 bases remaining between them. CDR3 length equals 13 residues. CDR3 loop: CSVENDRYNEQFF. DNA of the CDR3: TGCAGCGTTGAAAACGACCGGTACAATGAGCAGTTCTTC.

V is TRBV10-3 and J is TRBJ2-4; 7 positions agree with TRBD1. The CDR3 has 16 residues. J gave up 5 bases and V 3 bases, and 10 bases lay outside the gene matches. The V gene's germline CDR1 is ENHRY and CDR2 SYGVKD. CDR3 nucleotides: TGTGCCATCAGTGAAACTTCGACAGGGTTGGAAAACATTCAGTACTTC. Translated, it gives CAISETSTGLENIQYF.

This clonotype was counted only a few times. The rearrangement links TRBV20-1 to TRBJ2-1, with 10 nucleotides matching TRBD2. V lost 0 bases, J lost 4 bases, and 18 bases stayed unmatched. The V gene's germline CDR1 is DFQATT and CDR2 SNEGSKA (reference sequence). This CDR3 contains 20 residues. This CDR3 is CSARDWGTQERGGLYNEQFF. The CDR3 nucleotides are TGCAGTGCTAGAGACTGGGGTACCCAAGAGCGGGGGGGTCTGTACAATGAGCAGTTCTTC.

At least ten counts were recorded for this clonotype. This rearrangement joins TRBV3-1 to TRBJ2-7; TRBD1 is a possible D gene (5 bases). V was shortened by 0 bases and J by 1 base, with 7 bases between the two germline ends. The CDR3 runs 14 residues. Germline values: CDR1 LGHDT, CDR2 YNNKEL (reference sequence). CDR3 DNA: TGTGCCAGCAGCCAAGAAGGGGATTCCTACGAGCAGTACTTC. This codes for CASSQEGDSYEQYF.

Only a few counts were recorded for this clonotype. The chain uses TRBV20-1 and TRBJ2-1; no firm D call. Looked up from germline, CDR1 is DFQATT and CDR2 is SNEGSKA (reference sequence). The V end was cut by 6 bases, the J end by 6 bases, with 18 bases between. CDR3 length: 14 residues. Here the CDR3 DNA reads TGCAGTGCACCCCCTGGCTTTTACGTCAATGAGCAGTTCTTC. Translating gives CSAPPGFYVNEQFF.

This clonotype was counted between two and nine times. The chain couples TRBV27 to TRBJ2-1, with 9 bases lining up with TRBD2. The CDR3 contains 14 residues. Germline loops: CDR1 MNHEY, CDR2 SMNVEV (reference sequence). The J segment lost 7 bases and the V segment lost 4 bases, leaving 5 bases of the junction unmatched. The DNA for the CDR3 is TGTGCCAGCAGTTGGGGACTAGCCCAAAATGAGCAGTTCTTC. It is translated as CASSWGLAQNEQFF.

The chain uses TRBV6-1 and TRBJ2-5; 10 bases line up with TRBD2. The CDR3 runs 15 residues. Germline V gene lookup returns CDR1 MNHNS and CDR2 SASEGT. The junction had 9 bases not matched to a gene; V was cut back by 6 bases and J by 5 bases. CDR3 nucleotides: TGTGCCAGCAGCGTAACTAGCGGGGCGGGGGAGACCCAGTACTTC. It is translated as CASSVTSGAGETQYF.